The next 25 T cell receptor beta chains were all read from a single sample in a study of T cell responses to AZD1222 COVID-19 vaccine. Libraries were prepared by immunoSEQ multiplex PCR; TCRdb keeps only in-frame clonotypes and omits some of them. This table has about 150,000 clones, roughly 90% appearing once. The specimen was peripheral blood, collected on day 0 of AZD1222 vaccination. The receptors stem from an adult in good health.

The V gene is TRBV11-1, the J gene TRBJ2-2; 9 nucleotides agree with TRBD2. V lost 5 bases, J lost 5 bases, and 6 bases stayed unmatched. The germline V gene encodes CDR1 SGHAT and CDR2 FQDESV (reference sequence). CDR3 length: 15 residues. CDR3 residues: CASSQAGGRTGELFF. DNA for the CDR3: TGTGCCAGCAGCCAAGCGGGGGGTCGGACCGGGGAGCTGTTTTTT.

CDR3 loop: CASSQGGASYEQYF. The DNA of the CDR3 is TGTGCCAGCAGCCAAGGAGGGGCTTCCTACGAGCAGTACTTC. The gene calls are TRBV3-1 (or the pseudogene TRBV3-2) and TRBJ2-7, with D perhaps being TRBD1 or TRBD2 (5 bases each). Germline V gene data show CDR1 as LGHDT and CDR2 as YNNKEL (reference sequence). Trimming removed 1 base from V and 1 base from J, with 8 bases in between. The CDR3 has 14 amino acids.

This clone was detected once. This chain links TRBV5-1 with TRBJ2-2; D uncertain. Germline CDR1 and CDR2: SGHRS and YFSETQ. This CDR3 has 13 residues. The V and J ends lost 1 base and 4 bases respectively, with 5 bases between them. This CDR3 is CASSLSSTGELFF. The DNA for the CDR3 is TGCGCCAGCAGCTTGTCGAGCACCGGGGAGCTGTTTTTT. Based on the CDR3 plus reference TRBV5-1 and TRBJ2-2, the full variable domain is KAGVTQTPRYLIKTRGQQVTLSCSPISGHRSVSWYQQTPGQGLQFLFEYFSETQRNKGNFPGRFSGRQFSNSRSEMNVSTLELGDSALYLCASSLSSTGELFFGEGSRLTVL.

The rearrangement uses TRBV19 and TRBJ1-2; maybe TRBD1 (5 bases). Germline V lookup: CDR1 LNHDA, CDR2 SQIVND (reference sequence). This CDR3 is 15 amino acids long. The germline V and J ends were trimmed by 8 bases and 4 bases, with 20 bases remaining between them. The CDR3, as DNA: TGTGCCAGTCTCCTTCACCAGGGTATCAGCTATGGCTACACCTTC. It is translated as CASLLHQGISYGYTF. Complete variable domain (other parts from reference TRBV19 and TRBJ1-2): DGGITQSPKYLFRKEGQNVTLSCEQNLNHDAMYWYRQDPGQGLRLIYYSQIVNDFQKGDIAEGYSVSREKKESFPLTVTSAQKNPTAFYLCASLLHQGISYGYTFGSGTRLTVV.

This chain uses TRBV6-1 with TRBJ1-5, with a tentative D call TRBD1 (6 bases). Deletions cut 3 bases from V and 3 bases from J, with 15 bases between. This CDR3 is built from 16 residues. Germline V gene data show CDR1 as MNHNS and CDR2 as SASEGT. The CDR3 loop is CASSESGAFTNQPQHF. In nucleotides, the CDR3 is TGTGCCAGCAGTGAGTCGGGGGCATTCACCAATCAGCCCCAGCATTTT.

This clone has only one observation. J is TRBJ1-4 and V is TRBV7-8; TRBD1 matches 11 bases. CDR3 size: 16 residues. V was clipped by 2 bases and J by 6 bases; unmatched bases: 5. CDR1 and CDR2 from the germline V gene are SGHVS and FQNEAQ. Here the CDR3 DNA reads TGTGCCAGCAGCTTAAGGACAGGGGGCGGATATGAAAAACTGTTTTTT. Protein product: CASSLRTGGGYEKLFF. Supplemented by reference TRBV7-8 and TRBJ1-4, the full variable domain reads GAGVSQSPRYKVAKRGQDVALRCDPISGHVSLFWYQQALGQGPEFLTYFQNEAQLDKSGLPSDRFFAERPEGSVSTLKIQRTQQEDSAVYLCASSLRTGGGYEKLFFGSGTQLSVL.

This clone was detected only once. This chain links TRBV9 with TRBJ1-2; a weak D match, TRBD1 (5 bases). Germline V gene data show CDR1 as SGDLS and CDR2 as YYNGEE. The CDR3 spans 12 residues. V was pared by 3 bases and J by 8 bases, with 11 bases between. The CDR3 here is CASSAPRVGYTF. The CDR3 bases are TGTGCCAGCAGCGCCCCCAGGGTAGGCTACACCTTC.

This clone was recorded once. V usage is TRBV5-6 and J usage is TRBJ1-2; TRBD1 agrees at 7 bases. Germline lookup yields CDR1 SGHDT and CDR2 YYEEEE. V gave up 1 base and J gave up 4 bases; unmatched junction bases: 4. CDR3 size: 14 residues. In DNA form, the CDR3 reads TGTGCCAGCAGCTTGCAGGGGGTAAGCTATGGCTACACCTTC. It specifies CASSLQGVSYGYTF.

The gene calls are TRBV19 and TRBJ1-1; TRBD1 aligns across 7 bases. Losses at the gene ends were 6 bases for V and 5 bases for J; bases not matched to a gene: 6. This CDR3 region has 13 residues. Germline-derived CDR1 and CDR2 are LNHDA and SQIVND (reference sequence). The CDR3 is CASRAQGRTEAFF. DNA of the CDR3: TGTGCCAGTAGGGCACAGGGGAGAACTGAAGCTTTCTTT.

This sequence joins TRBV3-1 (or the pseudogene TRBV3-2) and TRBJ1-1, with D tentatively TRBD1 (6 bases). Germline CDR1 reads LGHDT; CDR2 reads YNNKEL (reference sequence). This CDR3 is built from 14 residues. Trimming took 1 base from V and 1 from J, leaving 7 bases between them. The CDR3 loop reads CASSQGRGNTEAFF. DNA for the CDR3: TGTGCCAGCAGCCAAGGCAGGGGGAACACTGAAGCTTTCTTT.

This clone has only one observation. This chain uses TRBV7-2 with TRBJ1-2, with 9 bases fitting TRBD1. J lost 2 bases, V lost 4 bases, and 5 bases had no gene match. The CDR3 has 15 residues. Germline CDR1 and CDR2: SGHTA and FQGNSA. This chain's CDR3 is CASSSQGAPNYGYTF. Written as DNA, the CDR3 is TGTGCCAGCAGCTCACAGGGGGCCCCCAACTATGGCTACACCTTC.

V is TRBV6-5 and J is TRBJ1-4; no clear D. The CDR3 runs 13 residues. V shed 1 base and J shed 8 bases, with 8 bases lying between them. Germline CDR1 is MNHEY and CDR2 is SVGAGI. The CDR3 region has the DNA TGTGCCAGCAGTTACTTTCGACGGGAAAAACTGTTTTTT. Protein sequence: CASSYFRREKLFF.

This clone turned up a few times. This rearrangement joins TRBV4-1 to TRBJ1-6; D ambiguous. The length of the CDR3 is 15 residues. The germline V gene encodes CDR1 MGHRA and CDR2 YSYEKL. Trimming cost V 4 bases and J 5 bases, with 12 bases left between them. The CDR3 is CASSPGPSNNSPLHF. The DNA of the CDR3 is TGCGCCAGCAGCCCAGGTCCGAGTAATAATTCACCCCTCCACTTT.

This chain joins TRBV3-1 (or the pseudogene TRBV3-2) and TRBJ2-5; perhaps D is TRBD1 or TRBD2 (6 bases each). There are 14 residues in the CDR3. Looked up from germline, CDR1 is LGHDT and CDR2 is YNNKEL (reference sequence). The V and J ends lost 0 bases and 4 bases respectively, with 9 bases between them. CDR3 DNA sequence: TGTGCCAGCAGCCAAGAAGGGGGGTCAGAGACCCAGTACTTC. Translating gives CASSQEGGSETQYF.

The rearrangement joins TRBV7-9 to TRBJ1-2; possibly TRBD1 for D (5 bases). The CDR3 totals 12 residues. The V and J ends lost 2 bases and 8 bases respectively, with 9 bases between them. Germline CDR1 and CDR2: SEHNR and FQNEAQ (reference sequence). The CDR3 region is CASSLQGLGYTF. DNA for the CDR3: TGTGCCAGCAGCTTACAGGGACTAGGCTACACCTTC.

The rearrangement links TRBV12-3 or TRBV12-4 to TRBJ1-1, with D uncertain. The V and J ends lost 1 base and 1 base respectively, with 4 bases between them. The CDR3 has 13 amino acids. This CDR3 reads CASSLGPNTEAFF. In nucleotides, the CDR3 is TGTGCCAGCAGTTTAGGCCCGAACACTGAAGCTTTCTTT.

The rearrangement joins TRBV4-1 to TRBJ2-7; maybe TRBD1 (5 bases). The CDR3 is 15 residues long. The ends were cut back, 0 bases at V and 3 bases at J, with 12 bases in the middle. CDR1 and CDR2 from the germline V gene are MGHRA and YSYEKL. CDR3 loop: CASSQEGAAYYEQYF. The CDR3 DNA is TGCGCCAGCAGCCAAGAAGGGGCAGCCTACTACGAGCAGTACTTC.

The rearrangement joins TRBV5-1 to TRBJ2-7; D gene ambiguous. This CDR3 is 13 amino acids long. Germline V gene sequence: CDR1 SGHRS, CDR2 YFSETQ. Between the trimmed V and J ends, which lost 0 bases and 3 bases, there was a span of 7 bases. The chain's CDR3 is CASSLGYNYEQYF. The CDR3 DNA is TGCGCCAGCAGCTTGGGATACAACTACGAGCAGTACTTC.

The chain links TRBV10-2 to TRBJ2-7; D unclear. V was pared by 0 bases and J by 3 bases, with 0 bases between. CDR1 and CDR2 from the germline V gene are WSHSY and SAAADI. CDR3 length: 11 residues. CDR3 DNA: TGCGCCAGCAGTGAGTCCTACGAGCAGTACTTC. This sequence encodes CASSESYEQYF.

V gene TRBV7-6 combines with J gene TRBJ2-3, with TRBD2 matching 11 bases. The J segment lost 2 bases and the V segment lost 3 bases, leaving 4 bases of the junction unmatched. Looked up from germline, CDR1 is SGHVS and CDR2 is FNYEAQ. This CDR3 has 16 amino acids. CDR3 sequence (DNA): TGTGCCAGCAGCTTGTCGGGACTAGCGGCCACAGATACGCAGTATTTT. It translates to CASSLSGLAATDTQYF.

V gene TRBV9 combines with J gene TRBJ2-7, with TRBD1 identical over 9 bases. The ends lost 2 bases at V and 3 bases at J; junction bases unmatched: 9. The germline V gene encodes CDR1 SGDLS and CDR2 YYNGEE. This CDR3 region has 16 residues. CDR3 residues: CASSVVVGQGFYEQYF. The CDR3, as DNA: TGTGCCAGCAGCGTTGTGGTGGGACAGGGATTCTACGAGCAGTACTTC.

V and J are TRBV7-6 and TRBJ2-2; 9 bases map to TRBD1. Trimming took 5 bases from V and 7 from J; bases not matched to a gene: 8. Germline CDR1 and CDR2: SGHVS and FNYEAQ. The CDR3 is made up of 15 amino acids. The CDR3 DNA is TGTGCCAGCAGCCCTGGGACAGGGCAGAACGGGGAGCTGTTTTTT. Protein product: CASSPGTGQNGELFF.

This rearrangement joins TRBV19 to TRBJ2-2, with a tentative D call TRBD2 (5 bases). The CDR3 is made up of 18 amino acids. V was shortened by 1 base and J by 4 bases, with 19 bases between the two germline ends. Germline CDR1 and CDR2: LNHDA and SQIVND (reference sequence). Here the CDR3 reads CASSIGRRRTSFTGELFF. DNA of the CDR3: TGTGCCAGTAGTATAGGGAGGCGGCGAACCTCCTTCACCGGGGAGCTGTTTTTT.

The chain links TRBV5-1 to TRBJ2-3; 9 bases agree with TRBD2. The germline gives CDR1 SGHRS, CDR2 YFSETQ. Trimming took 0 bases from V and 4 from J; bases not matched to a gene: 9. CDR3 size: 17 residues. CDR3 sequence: CASSLAYTGGGADTQYF. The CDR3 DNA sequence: TGCGCCAGCAGCTTGGCCTATACTGGCGGGGGGGCAGATACGCAGTATTTT.

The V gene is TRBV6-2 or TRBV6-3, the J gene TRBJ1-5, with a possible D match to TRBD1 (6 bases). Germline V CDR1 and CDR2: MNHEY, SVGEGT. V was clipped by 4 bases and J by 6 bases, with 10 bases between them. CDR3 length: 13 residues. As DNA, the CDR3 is TGTGCCAGCAGTTTGGAGGGGGTTCAGCCCCAGCATTTT. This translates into CASSLEGVQPQHF.